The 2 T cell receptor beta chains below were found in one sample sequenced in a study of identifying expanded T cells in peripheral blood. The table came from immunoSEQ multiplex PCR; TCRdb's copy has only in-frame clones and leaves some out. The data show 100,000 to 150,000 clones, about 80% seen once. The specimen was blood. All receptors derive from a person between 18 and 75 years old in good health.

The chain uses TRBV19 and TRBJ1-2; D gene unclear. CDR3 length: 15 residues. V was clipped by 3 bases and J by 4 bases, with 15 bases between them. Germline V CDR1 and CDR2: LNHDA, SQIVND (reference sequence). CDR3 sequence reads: CASSIDYRIVYGYTF. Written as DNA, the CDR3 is TGTGCCAGTAGTATTGATTACCGGATAGTCTATGGCTACACCTTC.

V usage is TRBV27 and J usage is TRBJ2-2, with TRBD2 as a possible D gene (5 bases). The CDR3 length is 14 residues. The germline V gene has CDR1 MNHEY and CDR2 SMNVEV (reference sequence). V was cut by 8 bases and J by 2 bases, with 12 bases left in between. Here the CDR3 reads CASRGSGNTGELFF. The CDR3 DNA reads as TGTGCCAGCCGCGGGTCAGGTAACACCGGGGAGCTGTTTTTT.